This T cell receptor beta chain derives from a study of T cells in Graves' hyperthyroidism and ophthalmopathy. The overall study: Staff took peripheral blood when the initial diagnosis was made, before any treatment began.

TCR beta CDR3 regions were amplified from RNA transcripts. The HTBI primer set drove a first-round RT-PCR of the TCR CDR3. Via MiXCR, TCRdb re-called the multiplex PCR reads, giving one row per CDR3 protein. The sample has roughly 700,000 distinct CDR3 sequences; roughly a sixth are singletons. Trimming shortened V by 6 bases and J by 0 bases, and 15 bases separated the two germline ends. The length of the CDR3 is 16 residues. Germline CDR1 is MNHNS and CDR2 is SASEGT. Broader study findings: Blood held most thyroid clonotypes expanded above 0.001 frequency.

Points on this clonotype: The antigen is not known.

In making diagnoses, clinical symptoms, serum thyroxine and TRAb, thyroid ultrasound and orbital computed tomography were all used. Specimen: blood. The gene calls are TRBV6-1 and TRBJ1-5, with a weak D call TRBD1 (5 bases). This receptor was taken from a man aged 50 to 59 with Graves' hyperthyroidism. The DNA of the CDR3 is TGTGCCAGCAGCGACGCGGACACGTATAGCAATCAGCCCCAGCATTTT. Translation: CASSDADTYSNQPQHF.